The 26 T cell receptor beta chains reported below all come from one sample, sequenced in a study of control samples from healthy donors and cancer patients. Profiled with immunoSEQ multiplex PCR; TCRdb holds only in-frame clones, not every one. The sample lists more than 85,000 clones, 85% to 90% seen once, with approximately 15% in the top ten. Specimen: blood. The receptors originated from a woman aged 50 to 65 in good health.

Notes on this clone: The germline gene is not matched at one end of the junction; a read error may be the cause. The chain carries TRBV18 and TRBJ2-2; D is unresolved. The CDR3 totals 15 residues. Per the germline V gene, CDR1 is KGHSH and CDR2 is LQKENI. CDR3 coding DNA: TGTGCCAGCCCACCCGCAGGAATTCTCACCGGGGAGCTGTTTTTT. As protein: CASPPAGILTGELFF.

V is TRBV30 and J is TRBJ1-2, with D uncertain. The CDR3 runs 13 residues. The V end was cut by 4 bases, the J end by 7 bases, with 16 bases between. The V gene's germline CDR1 is GTSNPN and CDR2 SVGIG (reference sequence). CDR3 sequence: CAWTPPFPGGYTF. DNA for the CDR3: TGTGCCTGGACCCCACCCTTCCCCGGTGGCTACACCTTC.

The rearrangement joins TRBV27 to TRBJ2-1; perhaps TRBD1 as D (5 bases). Deletions cut 2 bases from V and 10 bases from J, with 18 bases between. From germline, CDR1 is MNHEY and CDR2 SMNVEV (reference sequence). The CDR3 spans 15 residues. CDR3 sequence reads: CASSLGAGPSREQFF. CDR3 DNA: TGTGCCAGCAGTTTAGGGGCAGGCCCATCCCGGGAGCAGTTCTTC.

The chain couples TRBV25-1 to TRBJ1-2, with TRBD1 identical over 7 bases. This CDR3 spans 12 amino acids. Germline lookup yields CDR1 MGHDK and CDR2 SYGVNS. After removal of 8 bases from V and 6 bases from J, the junction contained 6 bases not matched to a gene. The chain's CDR3 is CASLGTDHGYTF. CDR3 coding DNA: TGTGCCAGCCTAGGGACAGACCATGGCTACACCTTC.

This chain connects TRBV11-2 to TRBJ2-7; 9 bases match TRBD2. Losses at the gene ends were 10 bases for V and 9 bases for J; bases not matched to a gene: 7. The CDR3 runs to 11 residues. The germline CDR1 and CDR2 sequences are SGHAT and FQNNGV. CDR3 loop: CATDSGGRQYV. CDR3 DNA: TGTGCCACCGACAGCGGGGGGAGGCAGTACGTC.

The V call is TRBV9, the J call TRBJ1-1; 7 bases are shared with TRBD1. After removal of 0 bases from V and 5 bases from J, the junction contained 4 bases not matched to a gene. CDR1 SGDLS and CDR2 YYNGEE come from the germline V gene. The CDR3 covers 14 residues. In DNA form, the CDR3 reads TGTGCCAGCAGCGTAGGGACAGGTGGGACTGAAGCTTTCTTT. The encoded protein is CASSVGTGGTEAFF. The full variable domain, completed using reference TRBV9 and TRBJ1-1, is DSGVTQTPKHLITATGQRVTLRCSPRSGDLSVYWYQQSLDQGLQFLIQYYNGEERAKGNILERFSAQQFPDLHSELNLSSLELGDSALYFCASSVGTGGTEAFFGQGTRLTVV.

The rearrangement links TRBV18 to TRBJ2-6; no firm D call. Germline V gives CDR1 KGHSH, CDR2 LQKENI. The CDR3 covers 14 residues. V was cut by 0 bases and J by 4 bases, with 4 bases left in between. CDR3 DNA: TGTGCCAGCTCACCACCAGCAGGGGCCAACGTCCTGACTTTC. It translates to CASSPPAGANVLTF.

This chain uses TRBV24-1 with TRBJ2-3; no clear D. Deletions cut 1 base from V and 2 bases from J, with 15 bases between. The CDR3 loop spans 17 amino acids. The germline V gene has CDR1 KGHDR and CDR2 SFDVKD. The CDR3 loop is CATSDFSAVPNTDTQYF. The CDR3 DNA reads TGTGCCACCAGTGATTTCTCGGCAGTACCAAACACAGATACGCAGTATTTT.

The V and J genes are TRBV18 and TRBJ1-1; 7 bases map to TRBD1. The CDR3 contains 13 residues. V shed 8 bases and J 5 bases; nucleotides not matched to a gene: 8. Germline V CDR1 and CDR2: KGHSH, LQKENI. CDR3 sequence: CASTGVRQTEAFF. DNA of the CDR3: TGTGCCAGCACAGGGGTGCGGCAAACTGAAGCTTTCTTT.

This clone was seen at least ten times. The chain joins TRBV14 to TRBJ1-2; the match to TRBD1 covers 8 bases. V trimming: 4 bases; J trimming: 8 bases; junction bases outside the gene matches: 6. The CDR3 loop spans 13 amino acids. Germline-derived CDR1 and CDR2 are SGHDN and FVKESK. The CDR3 loop reads CASSLTTGAGYTF. In DNA form, the CDR3 reads TGTGCCAGCAGCCTCACGACAGGGGCCGGCTACACCTTC.

The chain combines TRBV19 with TRBJ2-2, with D perhaps TRBD1 (6 bases). The germline gives CDR1 LNHDA, CDR2 SQIVND (reference sequence). This CDR3 contains 13 residues. Trimming shortened V by 4 bases and J by 6 bases, and 9 bases separated the two germline ends. The CDR3: CASSTTGSGELFF. CDR3 bases: TGTGCCAGTAGTACAACAGGGTCCGGGGAGCTGTTTTTT.

The chain recombines TRBV7-7 with TRBJ1-1; D ambiguous. The V end was cut by 6 bases, the J end by 0 bases, with 8 bases between. Germline CDR1 SSHAT, CDR2 FNYEAQ (reference sequence). The CDR3 is 13 amino acids. This CDR3 is CASSPRLNTEAFF. Written as DNA, the CDR3 is TGTGCCAGCAGTCCCAGGCTGAACACTGAAGCTTTCTTT.

The V and J genes are TRBV7-9 and TRBJ2-7; D is possibly TRBD2 (5 bases). Germline CDR1 reads SEHNR; CDR2 reads FQNEAQ (reference sequence). With 3 bases removed from V and 3 bases from J, the gap between germline ends came to 6 bases. The CDR3 covers 12 residues. CDR3 DNA: TGTGCCAGCAGCTTGGGAGTCTACGAGCAGTACGTC. It is translated as CASSLGVYEQYV.

The rearrangement joins TRBV4-3 to TRBJ2-1; no reliable D call. Germline CDR1 LGHNA, CDR2 YSLEER. V was clipped by 0 bases and J by 4 bases, with 10 bases between them. This CDR3 spans 15 amino acids. In nucleotides, the CDR3 is TGCGCCAGCAGCCAAGATCAGGCTTCTTACAATGAGCAGTTCTTC. Its translation: CASSQDQASYNEQFF.

The chain combines TRBV4-3 with TRBJ2-2; 7 bases are a match to TRBD2. Per the germline V gene, CDR1 is LGHNA and CDR2 is YSLEER. V lost 4 bases and J lost 3; bases outside the gene matches: 11. CDR3 size: 17 residues. The CDR3 is CASSPTYGRGDTGELFF. The CDR3 nucleotides read TGCGCCAGCAGCCCAACCTACGGCCGGGGGGACACCGGGGAGCTGTTTTTT.

The chain uses TRBV4-3 and TRBJ1-2; D gene unclear. Germline values: CDR1 LGHNA, CDR2 YSLEER. The CDR3 consists of 14 residues. V shed 1 base and J shed 11 bases, with 17 bases lying between them. The CDR3, as DNA: TGCGCCAGCAGCCAAGTTCCCGGGGAGGCGCCATACACCTTC. Translated, it gives CASSQVPGEAPYTF.

This clone has a handful of counts. This chain joins TRBV29-1 and TRBJ1-2; TRBD1 is a possible D gene (5 bases). Germline V gene data show CDR1 as SQVTM and CDR2 as ANQGSEA. The CDR3 spans 11 residues. Trimming took off 7 bases at V and 4 bases at J, with 10 bases between the two ends. The CDR3 DNA reads TGCAGCGGGGACCCTACCTATGGCTACACCTTC. Translated: CSGDPTYGYTF.

This chain links TRBV15 with TRBJ2-2, with 9 bases fitting TRBD2. Germline CDR1 and CDR2: LNHNV and YYDKDF (reference sequence). The CDR3 sequence is 13 residues long. The V gene end was trimmed by 1 base and the J gene end by 17 bases; junction bases not matched to a gene: 8. The CDR3 DNA reads TGTGCCACCAGCAGAGCAGAACGGACTAGCGTTTTTTTT. It translates to CATSRAERTSVFF.

The chain employs TRBV6-5 and TRBJ1-4; D is undetermined. The CDR3 contains 14 residues. Germline V gene lookup returns CDR1 MNHEY and CDR2 SVGAGI. V lost 2 bases and J lost 5, with 9 bases in between. This chain's CDR3 is CASSYRVGNEKLFF. CDR3 bases: TGTGCCAGCAGTTACAGGGTAGGGAATGAAAAACTGTTTTTT.

The rearrangement links TRBV5-1 to TRBJ1-1; D not certain. This CDR3 spans 16 amino acids. Trimming took off 4 bases at V and 6 bases at J, with 22 bases between the two ends. From germline, CDR1 is SGHRS and CDR2 YFSETQ. CDR3: CASSPPPYDGGPEAFF. In nucleotides, the CDR3 is TGCGCCAGCAGCCCACCCCCCTATGATGGAGGCCCTGAAGCTTTCTTT.

V and J are TRBV5-1 and TRBJ2-3; 8 bases match TRBD1. Germline V gene sequence: CDR1 SGHRS, CDR2 YFSETQ. V lost 3 bases and J lost 4; bases outside the gene matches: 7. This CDR3 has 15 residues. CDR3 sequence: CASSSGTGGADTQYF. In nucleotides, the CDR3 is TGCGCCAGCAGCTCCGGGACAGGTGGCGCAGATACGCAGTATTTT.

V is TRBV10-3 and J is TRBJ2-1; 7 bases agree with TRBD2. The CDR3 is 14 amino acids. Germline V gene sequence: CDR1 ENHRY, CDR2 SYGVKD. V was clipped by 10 bases and J by 2 bases; unmatched bases: 8. The CDR3 DNA reads as TGTGCCACCAGGGCGGGGGACGCCTACAATGAGCAGTTCTTC. Translation: CATRAGDAYNEQFF.

The V call is TRBV6-2 or TRBV6-3, the J call TRBJ2-7, with a possible D match to TRBD1 (6 bases). CDR3 length: 13 residues. V was trimmed by 6 bases and J by 4 bases, leaving 13 bases between them. Germline V gene lookup returns CDR1 MNHEY and CDR2 SVGEGT. The DNA of the CDR3 is TGTGCCAGCAGCTATCAACAGGGATACGAGCAGTACGTC. This translates into CASSYQQGYEQYV.

The genes are TRBV5-5 and TRBJ2-1; D could derive from TRBD1 or TRBD2 (5 bases each). The CDR3 is 13 amino acids. The germline V and J ends were trimmed by 0 bases and 5 bases, with 6 bases remaining between them. Germline V CDR1 and CDR2: SGHKS, YYEKEE (reference sequence). The CDR3 coding sequence is TGTGCCAGCAGCTTGGGAGGGGACAATGAGCAGTTCTTC. Its protein is CASSLGGDNEQFF.

In this sample, this clone turned up a few times. The V call is TRBV7-3, the J call TRBJ1-1; D is undetermined. V lost 3 bases to trimming and J lost 1 base, with 9 bases between them. The germline CDR1 and CDR2 sequences are SGHTA and FQGTGA. The CDR3 length is 14 residues. The CDR3 DNA is TGTGCCAGCAGCTTGGGATCGGGGAACACTGAAGCTTTCTTT. Protein: CASSLGSGNTEAFF.

V is TRBV11-3 and J is TRBJ2-4, with D uncertain. The V gene's germline CDR1 is SGHNT and CDR2 YENEEA. The CDR3 extends over 14 amino acids. Deletions cut 4 bases from V and 9 bases from J, with 16 bases between. The CDR3 DNA reads as TGTGCCAGCAGCTCCCCGGCTGGGTTGGGCATTCAGTACTTC. Translated: CASSSPAGLGIQYF.